A selection of T cell receptor beta chains follows, all from one sample in a study of T cell responses to AZD1222 COVID-19 vaccine. Sequencing was performed with immunoSEQ multiplex PCR; in TCRdb, only in-frame clones are kept and a portion is missing. The sample contains approximately 160,000 clones, approximately 89% of which appear only once. The sample in question was peripheral blood, obtained on day 0 of AZD1222 vaccination. Receptors were obtained from an adult in good health. The CDR3 runs from the conserved cysteine through the conserved F or W. A D gene is named only where the DNA matches it firmly. The size field is filled for only some rows; it gives once, few, many or a size class.

D: -; J: TRBJ2-5; V: TRBV5-1; size: once; DNA: TGCGCCAGCAGCTTGGGACGGGAGACCCAGTACTTC; CDR3: CASSLGRETQYF
D: -; J: TRBJ1-2; V: TRBV3-1/TRBV3-2; size: -; DNA: TGTGCCAGCAGCCAAGGACAGGTTGGCTACACCTTC; CDR3: CASSQGQVGYTF
D: -; J: TRBJ2-3; V: TRBV7-3; size: -; DNA: TGTGCCAGCAGCTCCGGGGTTACAGATACGCAGTATTTT; CDR3: CASSSGVTDTQYF
D: TRBD1; J: TRBJ1-1; V: TRBV5-1; size: once; DNA: TGCGCCAGCAGCCCCTCGACAGGGGAGGGCACTGAAGCTTTCTTT; CDR3: CASSPSTGEGTEAFF
D: TRBD1; J: TRBJ2-2; V: TRBV7-8; size: -; DNA: TGTGCCAGCAGCCTTGACAGGGGGACGGCCGGGGAGCTGTTTTTT; CDR3: CASSLDRGTAGELFF
D: -; J: TRBJ2-3; V: TRBV28; size: -; DNA: TGTGCCAGCAGCCCCATTTGGGGAGTTAACACAGATACGCAGTATTTT; CDR3: CASSPIWGVNTDTQYF
D: -; J: TRBJ2-6; V: TRBV6-1; size: -; DNA: TGTGCCAGCAGTGAAGAGGACTATGGGGCCAACGTCCTGACTTTC; CDR3: CASSEEDYGANVLTF
D: -; J: TRBJ2-2; V: TRBV3-1/TRBV3-2; size: once; DNA: TGTGCCAGCAGCCAAGATCTAGCGAACACCGGGGAGCTGTTTTTT; CDR3: CASSQDLANTGELFF
D: -; J: TRBJ2-5; V: TRBV7-2; size: -; DNA: TGTGCCAGCAGCTTCCAGGGAGATAAGGTGGAGACCCAGTACTTC; CDR3: CASSFQGDKVETQYF
D: -; J: TRBJ2-1; V: TRBV7-8; size: -; DNA: TGTGCCAGCAGCCGAGAAATGGGACAACACAATGAGCAGTTCTTC; CDR3: CASSREMGQHNEQFF
D: -; J: TRBJ2-1; V: TRBV10-3; size: -; DNA: TGTGCCATCAGTGTCGGGCGCGGAGGAAACAATGAGCAGTTCTTC; CDR3: CAISVGRGGNNEQFF
D: -; J: TRBJ1-6; V: TRBV30; size: -; DNA: TGTGCCTGGACCCGATCAATCGGGACTTTAAATTCACCCCTCCACTTT; CDR3: CAWTRSIGTLNSPLHF
D: -; J: TRBJ1-3; V: TRBV21-1; size: once; DNA: TGTGCCAGCAGCTCGCGCGCGTCTGGAAACACCATATATTTT; CDR3: CASSSRASGNTIYF
D: TRBD2; J: TRBJ2-3; V: TRBV3-1/TRBV3-2; size: -; DNA: TGTGCCAGCAGCCCGAGCGGGAGTCATACAGATACGCAGTATTTT; CDR3: CASSPSGSHTDTQYF
D: TRBD1; J: TRBJ1-5; V: TRBV2; size: -; DNA: TGTGCCAGCAGGGGGCACAGGGGGCGAAGTGGTCAGCCCCAGCATTTT; CDR3: CASRGHRGRSGQPQHF
D: -; J: TRBJ2-7; V: TRBV11-3; size: -; DNA: TGTGCCAGCAGCTACAGGACAGACTACGAGCAGTACTTC; CDR3: CASSYRTDYEQYF
D: TRBD1; J: TRBJ1-2; V: TRBV5-1; size: -; DNA: TGCGCCAGCAGCTTCCAGGGGGGCGATGGCTACACCTTC; CDR3: CASSFQGGDGYTF
D: TRBD2; J: TRBJ2-7; V: TRBV28; size: -; DNA: TGTGCCAGCAGTCCCCTCACTAGCGGGAGTCCCTTTTTAAAGCAGTACTTC; CDR3: CASSPLTSGSPFLKQYF
D: -; J: TRBJ2-3; V: TRBV5-1; size: once; DNA: TGCGCCAGCAGACCGTATGGCGGGCCGAGCACAGATACGCAGTATTTT; CDR3: CASRPYGGPSTDTQYF
D: -; J: TRBJ1-1; V: TRBV29-1; size: few; DNA: TGCAGCGTTGTGGCTAACAGACAAAACACTGAAGCTTTCTTT; CDR3: CSVVANRQNTEAFF
D: -; J: TRBJ1-4; V: TRBV2; size: -; DNA: TGTGCCAGCAGTCCCTCGGGTAGACTGTTTTTT; CDR3: CASSPSGRLFF
D: TRBD2; J: TRBJ2-2; V: TRBV24-1; size: -; DNA: TGTGCCACCAGTGATTTGACTAGCGAGGTCACCGGGGAGCTGTTTTTT; CDR3: CATSDLTSEVTGELFF
D: TRBD2; J: TRBJ2-2; V: TRBV5-6; size: -; DNA: TGTGCCAGCAGCTTGAGGGGACTAGCGGACCCCGGCACCGGGGAGCTGTTTTTT; CDR3: CASSLRGLADPGTGELFF
D: TRBD1; J: TRBJ2-1; V: TRBV18; size: -; DNA: TGTGCCAGCTCCCCTCGACAGGGGAAAGGTAGGAATGAGCAGTTCTTC; CDR3: CASSPRQGKGRNEQFF
D: -; J: TRBJ2-1; V: TRBV2; size: -; DNA: TGTGCCAGCAGGCCCACAGGGAACAATGAGCAGTTCTTC; CDR3: CASRPTGNNEQFF
D: TRBD2; J: TRBJ2-5; V: TRBV5-1; size: -; DNA: TGCGCCAGCAGCCCAGCTAGCGGGAGTAGGGAGACCCAGTACTTC; CDR3: CASSPASGSRETQYF
D: -; J: TRBJ2-1; V: TRBV13; size: -; DNA: TGTGCCAGCAGCTTAGGGAACGGGAACGGGAATGAGCAGTTCTTC; CDR3: CASSLGNGNGNEQFF
D: -; J: TRBJ2-7; V: TRBV19; size: -; DNA: TGTGCCAGTAGTATCTACCGGGAGAACTCCTACGAGCAGTACTTC; CDR3: CASSIYRENSYEQYF
D: -; J: TRBJ1-1; V: TRBV24-1; size: -; DNA: TGTGCCACCAGTGGGGGCACTGAAGCTTTCTTT; CDR3: CATSGGTEAFF
D: TRBD1; J: TRBJ1-2; V: TRBV19; size: -; DNA: TGTGCCAGTAGTACGATGGGACAGGGGTATGGCTACACCTTC; CDR3: CASSTMGQGYGYTF
D: -; J: TRBJ1-4; V: TRBV19; size: -; DNA: TGTGCCAGTAGTATCGGTACGGGTCGGGGGAATGAAAAACTGTTTTTT; CDR3: CASSIGTGRGNEKLFF
D: TRBD1; J: TRBJ1-5; V: TRBV28; size: -; DNA: TGTGCCAGCAGTTCAGGGGGTTGGGGTCAGCCCCAGCATTTT; CDR3: CASSSGGWGQPQHF
D: -; J: TRBJ1-2; V: TRBV6-1; size: -; DNA: TGTGCCAGCAGTGAGTTGGACGCAGACTATTATGGCTACACCTTC; CDR3: CASSELDADYYGYTF
D: -; J: TRBJ1-2; V: TRBV15; size: -; DNA: TGTGCCACCAGCCGCTCCCGGGGGTCTCATAATGGCTACACCTTC; CDR3: CATSRSRGSHNGYTF
D: -; J: TRBJ2-1; V: TRBV7-9; size: once; DNA: TGTGCCAGCAGCTTAGTACAGGTTAACAATGAGCAGTTCTTC; CDR3: CASSLVQVNNEQFF
D: -; J: TRBJ2-3; V: TRBV5-5; size: -; DNA: TGTGCCAGCAGCTTGGCCTCGGCGGATACGCAGTATTTT; CDR3: CASSLASADTQYF
D: -; J: TRBJ2-3; V: TRBV28; size: -; DNA: TGTGCCAGCAGCCCACCCGGCCACCCCCAGGGCACAGATACGCAGTATTTT; CDR3: CASSPPGHPQGTDTQYF
D: TRBD2; J: TRBJ2-1; V: TRBV14; size: -; DNA: TGTGCCAGCAGCCAATTCGGAACGGGACTAGCGGACAATGAGCAGTTCTTC; CDR3: CASSQFGTGLADNEQFF
D: TRBD1; J: TRBJ1-2; V: TRBV28; size: -; DNA: TGTGCCTCCCAGGGGGGTCGGTTATCCTATGGCTACACCTTC; CDR3: CASQGGRLSYGYTF
D: -; J: TRBJ2-4; V: TRBV10-2; size: -; DNA: TGCGCCAGCAGTGAGTCGATGTGGGGCGCCTTAGCCAAAAACATTCAGTACTTC; CDR3: CASSESMWGALAKNIQYF
D: TRBD2; J: TRBJ2-1; V: TRBV2; size: -; DNA: TGTGCCAGCAGTGAACTAGCGGGATACTACAATGAGCAGTTCTTC; CDR3: CASSELAGYYNEQFF
D: -; J: TRBJ2-1; V: TRBV2; size: few; DNA: TGTGCCAGCAACGAGCTAGCGCGAAGGAATGAGCAGTTCTTC; CDR3: CASNELARRNEQFF
D: TRBD1; J: TRBJ2-7; V: TRBV2; size: -; DNA: TGTGCCAGCAGTGCTCTACGGGACAGGTCCTTTTGCTTC; CDR3: CASSALRDRSFCF